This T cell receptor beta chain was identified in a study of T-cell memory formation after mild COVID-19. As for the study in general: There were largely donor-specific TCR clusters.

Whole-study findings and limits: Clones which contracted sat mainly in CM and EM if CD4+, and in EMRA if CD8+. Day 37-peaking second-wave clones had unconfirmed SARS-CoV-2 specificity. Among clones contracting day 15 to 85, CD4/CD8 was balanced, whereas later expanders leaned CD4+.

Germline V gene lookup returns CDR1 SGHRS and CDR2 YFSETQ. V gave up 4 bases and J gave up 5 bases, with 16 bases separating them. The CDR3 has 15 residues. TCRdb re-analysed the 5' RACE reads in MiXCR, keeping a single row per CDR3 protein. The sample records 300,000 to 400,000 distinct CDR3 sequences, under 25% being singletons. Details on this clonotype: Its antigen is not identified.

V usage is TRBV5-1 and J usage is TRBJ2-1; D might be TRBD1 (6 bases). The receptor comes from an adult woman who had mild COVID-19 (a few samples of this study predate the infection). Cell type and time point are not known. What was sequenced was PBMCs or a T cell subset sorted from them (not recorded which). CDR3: CASSPLGGDHNEQFF. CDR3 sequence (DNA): TGCGCCAGCAGCCCGCTAGGGGGTGACCACAATGAGCAGTTCTTC.